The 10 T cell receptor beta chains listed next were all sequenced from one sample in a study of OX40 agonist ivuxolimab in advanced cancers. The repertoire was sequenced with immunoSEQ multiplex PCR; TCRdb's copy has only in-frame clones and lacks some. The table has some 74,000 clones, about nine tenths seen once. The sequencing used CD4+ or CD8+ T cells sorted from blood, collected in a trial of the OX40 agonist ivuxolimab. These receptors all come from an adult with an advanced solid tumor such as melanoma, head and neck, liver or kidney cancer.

The chain's CDR3 is CASSEVQGPYEQYV. Written as DNA, the CDR3 is TGTGCCAGCAGTGAGGTCCAGGGGCCCTACGAGCAGTACGTC. This chain uses TRBV6-1 with TRBJ2-7; the D gene is possibly TRBD1 (6 bases). CDR3 length: 14 amino acids. Trimming removed 3 bases at V and 2 bases at J, with 11 bases between. Germline CDR1 MNHNS, CDR2 SASEGT.

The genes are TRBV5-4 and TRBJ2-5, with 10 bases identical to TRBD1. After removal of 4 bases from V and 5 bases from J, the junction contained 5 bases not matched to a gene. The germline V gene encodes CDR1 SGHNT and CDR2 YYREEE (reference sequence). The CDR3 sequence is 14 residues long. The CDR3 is CASSMTGGHETQYF. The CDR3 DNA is TGTGCCAGCAGCATGACAGGGGGCCATGAGACCCAGTACTTC. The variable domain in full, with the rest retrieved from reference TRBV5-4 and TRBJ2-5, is ETGVTQSPTHLIKTRGQQVTLRCSSQSGHNTVSWYQQALGQGPQFIFQYYREEENGRGNFPPRFSGLQFPNYSSELNVNALELDDSALYLCASSMTGGHETQYFGPGTRLLVL.

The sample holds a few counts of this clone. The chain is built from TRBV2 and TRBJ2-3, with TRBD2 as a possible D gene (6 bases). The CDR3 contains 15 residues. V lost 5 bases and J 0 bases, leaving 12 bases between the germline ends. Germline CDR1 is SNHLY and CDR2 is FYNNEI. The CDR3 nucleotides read TGTGCCAGCAGTCTCAGGGACTCAAGCACAGATACGCAGTATTTT. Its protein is CASSLRDSSTDTQYF.

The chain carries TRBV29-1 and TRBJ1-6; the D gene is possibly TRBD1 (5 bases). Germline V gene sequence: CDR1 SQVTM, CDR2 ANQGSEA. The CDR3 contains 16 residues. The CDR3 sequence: CSYLPDSEGYNSPLHF. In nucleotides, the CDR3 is TGCAGTTACCTCCCGGACTCCGAGGGGTATAATTCACCCCTCCACTTT. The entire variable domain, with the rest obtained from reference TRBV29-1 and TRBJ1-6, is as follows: SAVISQKPSRDICQRGTSLTIQCQVDSQVTMMFWYRQQPGQSLTLIATANQGSEATYESGFVIDKFPISRPNLTFSTLTVSNMSPEDSSIYLCSYLPDSEGYNSPLHFGNGTRLTVT.

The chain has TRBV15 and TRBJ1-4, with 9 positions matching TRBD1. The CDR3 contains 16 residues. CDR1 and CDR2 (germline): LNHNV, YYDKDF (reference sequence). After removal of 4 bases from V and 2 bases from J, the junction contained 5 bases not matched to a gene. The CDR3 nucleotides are TGTGCCACCAGCACCGGACAGGGGAGCACTAATGAAAAACTGTTTTTT. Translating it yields CATSTGQGSTNEKLFF.

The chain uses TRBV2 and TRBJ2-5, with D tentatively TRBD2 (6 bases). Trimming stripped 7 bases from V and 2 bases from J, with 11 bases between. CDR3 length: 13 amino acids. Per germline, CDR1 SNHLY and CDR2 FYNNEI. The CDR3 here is CASNWREQETQYF. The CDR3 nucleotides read TGTGCCAGCAATTGGAGGGAACAAGAGACCCAGTACTTC.

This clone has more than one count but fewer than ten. CDR3 amino acids: CSEGGSSYGYTF. As DNA, the CDR3 is TGTTCCGAAGGAGGGAGTAGCTATGGCTACACCTTC. The chain employs TRBV2 and TRBJ1-2; the D is unclear. The CDR3 loop spans 12 amino acids. Germline V lookup: CDR1 SNHLY, CDR2 FYNNEI.

The CDR3 is CASSLATRGGTEQFF. In nucleotides, the CDR3 is TGCGCCAGCAGCTTGGCGACCCGGGGGGGCACTGAGCAGTTCTTC. The V gene is TRBV5-1, the J gene TRBJ2-1; 8 bases are a match to TRBD2. This CDR3 has 15 residues. Germline lookup yields CDR1 SGHRS and CDR2 YFSETQ. The V and J ends lost 0 bases and 9 bases, in that order; junction bases with no gene match: 8.

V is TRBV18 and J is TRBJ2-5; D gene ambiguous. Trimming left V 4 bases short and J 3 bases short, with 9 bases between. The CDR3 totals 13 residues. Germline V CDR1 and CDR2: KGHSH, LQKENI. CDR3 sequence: CASSQRPEETQYF. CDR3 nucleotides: TGTGCCAGCTCACAGAGACCTGAAGAGACCCAGTACTTC.

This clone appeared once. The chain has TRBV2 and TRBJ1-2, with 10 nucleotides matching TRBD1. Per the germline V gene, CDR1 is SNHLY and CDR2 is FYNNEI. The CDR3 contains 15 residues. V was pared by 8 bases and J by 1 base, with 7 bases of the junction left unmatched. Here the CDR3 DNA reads TGTGCCAGCTCCCGGGACAGGGGCCTTAACTATGGCTACACCTTC. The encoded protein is CASSRDRGLNYGYTF.